This is a list of T cell receptor beta chains from one sample in a study of identical twins. TCRdb independently ran MiXCR on the 5' RACE reads; one entry per CDR3 protein. Of about 570,000 distinct CDR3 sequences in the sample, roughly 9.9% were seen once. These sequences were also reported in another study, on yellow fever vaccine responses in identical twins.

The sample comprised PBMCs. The receptors originated from a young woman in good health. The conserved cysteine and the conserved F or W are not part of the CDR3 here.

V	J	length	CDR3
TRBV2	TRBJ2-7	11	AIPGQGAYEQY
TRBV12-3/TRBV12-4	TRBJ2-7	13	ASSLFSTGASEQY
TRBV7-8	TRBJ1-5	14	ASSWGGAGGNQPQH
TRBV4-3	TRBJ1-1	14	ASSQDERRGSTEAF
TRBV6-5	TRBJ1-1	13	ASSYSGRLNTEAF
TRBV12-3/TRBV12-4	TRBJ2-7	16	ASSPGFSRGFTPYEQY
TRBV5-1	TRBJ2-7	13	ASSREPGQVYEQY
TRBV6-5	TRBJ2-5	12	ASSHSASGSGPH
TRBV3-1	TRBJ2-3	15	ASSHLPRTSGGDTQY
TRBV29-1	TRBJ2-3	12	SVEETSFTDTQY
TRBV4-2	TRBJ1-6	13	ASSQEGSINSPLH
TRBV30	TRBJ1-1	11	AWSVQRGSEAF
TRBV23-1	TRBJ2-3	13	ASSQPRQGPDTQY
TRBV6-2/TRBV6-3	TRBJ2-2	12	ATGGRITTGELF
TRBV12-3/TRBV12-4	TRBJ2-7	12	ASSLAQDGYEQY
TRBV19	TRBJ2-1	11	ASSSKTGTEQF
TRBV7-8	TRBJ2-3	13	ASSRGQSSTDTQY
TRBV6-1	TRBJ1-1	16	ASSGRRTGVFLNTEAF
TRBV4-3	TRBJ2-7	13	ASSQDARGLYEQY
TRBV5-1	TRBJ2-5	12	ASSLDGVGETQY
TRBV20-1	TRBJ1-1	13	SARPGTGGNTEAF
TRBV7-8	TRBJ2-7	13	ASSLETSTSYEQY
TRBV20-1	TRBJ2-3	11	SASPGHTDTQY
TRBV24-1	TRBJ2-1	13	ATSDSSGIIYEQF
TRBV20-1	TRBJ2-3	14	SAREMDTAATDTQY